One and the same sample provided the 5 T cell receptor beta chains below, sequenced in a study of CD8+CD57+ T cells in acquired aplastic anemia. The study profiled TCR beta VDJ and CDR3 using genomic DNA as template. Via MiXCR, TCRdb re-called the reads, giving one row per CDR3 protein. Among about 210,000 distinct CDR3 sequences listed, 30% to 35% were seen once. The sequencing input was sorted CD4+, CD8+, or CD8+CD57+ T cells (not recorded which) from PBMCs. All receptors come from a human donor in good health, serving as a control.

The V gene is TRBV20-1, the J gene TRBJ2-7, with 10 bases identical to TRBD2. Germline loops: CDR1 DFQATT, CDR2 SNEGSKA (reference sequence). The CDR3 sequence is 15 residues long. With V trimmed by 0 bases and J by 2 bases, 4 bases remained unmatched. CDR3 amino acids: CSARDPTSGPYEQYF. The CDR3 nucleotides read TGCAGTGCTAGAGATCCGACTAGCGGGCCCTACGAGCAGTACTTC.

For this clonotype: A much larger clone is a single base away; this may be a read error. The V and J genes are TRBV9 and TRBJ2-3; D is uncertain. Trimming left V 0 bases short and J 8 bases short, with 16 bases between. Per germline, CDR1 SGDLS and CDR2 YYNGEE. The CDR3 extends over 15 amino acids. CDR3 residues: CASSVGTSVVGTQYF. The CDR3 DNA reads TGTGCCAGCAGCGTAGGCACCTCCGTGGTAGGTACGCAGTATTTT. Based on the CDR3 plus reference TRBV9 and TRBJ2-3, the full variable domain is DSGVTQTPKHLITATGQRVTLRCSPRSGDLSVYWYQQSLDQGLQFLIQYYNGEERAKGNILERFSAQQFPDLHSELNLSSLELGDSALYFCASSVGTSVVGTQYFGPGTRLTVL.

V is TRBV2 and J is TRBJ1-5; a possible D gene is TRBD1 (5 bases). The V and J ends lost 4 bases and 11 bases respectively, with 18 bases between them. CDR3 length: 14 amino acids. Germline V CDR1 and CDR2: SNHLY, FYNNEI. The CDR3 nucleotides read TGTGCCAGCAGTGGTGGACTAGCGGGGGGGACCCAGCATTTT. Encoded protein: CASSGGLAGGTQHF.

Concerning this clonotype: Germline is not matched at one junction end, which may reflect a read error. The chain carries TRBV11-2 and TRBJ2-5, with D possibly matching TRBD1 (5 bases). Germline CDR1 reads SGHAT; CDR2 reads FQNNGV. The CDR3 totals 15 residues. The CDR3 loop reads CASSLGAGFQETQHF. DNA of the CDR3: TGTGCCAGCAGCTTAGGGGCAGGGTTCCAAGAGACCCAGCACTTC.

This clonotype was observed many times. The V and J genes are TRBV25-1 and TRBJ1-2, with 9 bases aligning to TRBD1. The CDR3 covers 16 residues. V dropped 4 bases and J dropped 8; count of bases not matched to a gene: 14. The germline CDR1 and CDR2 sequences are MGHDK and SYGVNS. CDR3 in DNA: TGTGCCAGCAGTGTCCCGGGACAGGGAGGTCTGGGGGGCTACACCTTC. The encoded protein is CASSVPGQGGLGGYTF.